This TCR beta chain was captured by sequencing in a study of early T cells in non-severe SARS-CoV-2 infection. As for the study in general: Unsorted whole blood bulk RNA was sequenced, with unpaired chains. General study points: Lookups in VDJdb leaned toward anti-spike CD8 responses and missed private and CD4 specificities.

Individual cDNA molecules carried attached unique molecular identifiers. Each CDR3 protein gets one entry after TCRdb re-called the 5' RACE reads with MiXCR. This sample carries tens of thousands of distinct CDR3 sequences, about 9.8% of them seen once, and the ten largest clones take approximately 16%. Germline CDR1 reads MNHNY; CDR2 reads SVGAGI (reference sequence). This CDR3 is 14 amino acids long. V was clipped by 6 bases and J by 5 bases; unmatched bases: 3. To note about this clonotype: The antigen is unknown.

This clonotype originated in an adult who was a healthcare worker with PCR-confirmed SARS-CoV-2 infection or an uninfected control (not recorded which). V is TRBV6-6 and J is TRBJ1-4, with 10 bases matching TRBD1. Sequenced sample: whole blood. The CDR3 here is CASSSGQGNEKLFF. The DNA for the CDR3 is TGTGCCAGCAGCTCGGGACAGGGGAATGAAAAACTGTTTTTT.